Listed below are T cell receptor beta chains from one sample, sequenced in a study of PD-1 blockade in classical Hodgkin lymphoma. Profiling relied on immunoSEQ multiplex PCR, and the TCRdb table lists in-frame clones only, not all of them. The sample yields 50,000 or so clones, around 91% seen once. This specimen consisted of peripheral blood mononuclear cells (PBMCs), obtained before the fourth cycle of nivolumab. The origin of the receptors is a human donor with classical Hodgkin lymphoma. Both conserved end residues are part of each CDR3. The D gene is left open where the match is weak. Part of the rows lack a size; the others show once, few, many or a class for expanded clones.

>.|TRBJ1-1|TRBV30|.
TGTGCCTGGAGTGTGGGGGTAGACACTGAAGCTTTCTTT
CAWSVGVDTEAFF
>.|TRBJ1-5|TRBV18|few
TGTGCCAGCTCACAAGGCAGCAATCAGCCCCAGCATTTT
CASSQGSNQPQHF
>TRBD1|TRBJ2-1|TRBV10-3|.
TGTGCCATCACCGAGGGACAGGGTAAATACAATGAGCAGTTCTTC
CAITEGQGKYNEQFF
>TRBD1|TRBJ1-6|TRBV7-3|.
TGTGCCAGCAGCCTGACCGGGACAGTAAATTCACCCCTCCACTTT
CASSLTGTVNSPLHF
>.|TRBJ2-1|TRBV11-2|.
TGTGCCAGCAGGTGGGGCCGCAATGAGCAGTTCTTC
CASRWGRNEQFF
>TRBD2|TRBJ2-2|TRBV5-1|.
TGCGCCTCGGCGGGAGGGAGGAACACCGGGGAGCTGTTTTTT
CASAGGRNTGELFF
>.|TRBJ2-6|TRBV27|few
TGTGCCAGCAGTTTCGCAGGGGACGGGGCCAACGTCCTGACTTTC
CASSFAGDGANVLTF
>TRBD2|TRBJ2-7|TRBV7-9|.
TGTGCCAGCAGCTTAAAAGCAGCGGGAGCTCATTCCTACGAGCAGTACTTC
CASSLKAAGAHSYEQYF
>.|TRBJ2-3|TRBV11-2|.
TGTGCCAGCAGCTTAGTGCGGGTCACAGATACGCAGTATTTT
CASSLVRVTDTQYF
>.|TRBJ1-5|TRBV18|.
TGCGCCAGCTCACCACAGAACAGCCGCAATCAGCCCCAGCATTTT
CASSPQNSRNQPQHF
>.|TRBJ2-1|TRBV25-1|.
TGTGCCAGCAGGGGAATAGGAGAGCAGTTCTTC
CASRGIGEQFF
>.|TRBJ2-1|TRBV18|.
TGTGCCAGCTCACCGCTGCAGGGCTCCTACAATGAGCAGTTCTTC
CASSPLQGSYNEQFF
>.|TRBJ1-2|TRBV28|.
TGTGCCAGCAGTTTATTATCTGGGACGGAGAACTATGGCTACACCTTC
CASSLLSGTENYGYTF
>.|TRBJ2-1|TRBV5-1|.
TGCGCCAGCAGCTTGTCGAGGATCGCCTACAATGAGCAGTTCTTC
CASSLSRIAYNEQFF
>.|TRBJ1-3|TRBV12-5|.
TGTGCTAGTGGTCCGTTTACAGGGTACTCTGGAAACACCATATATTTT
CASGPFTGYSGNTIYF
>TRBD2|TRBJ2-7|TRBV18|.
TGTGCCAGCTCACCACCCCAGAGCGGGAGTATGCTGAGGGAGCAGTACTTC
CASSPPQSGSMLREQYF
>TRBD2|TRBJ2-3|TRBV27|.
TGTGCCAGCAGTTTATCCCCTAGCGGGACCGGAGATACGCAGTATTTT
CASSLSPSGTGDTQYF
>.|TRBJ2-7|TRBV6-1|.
TGTGCCAGCAGTCTCCTTAAGACAGCGACTTACGAGCAGTACTTC
CASSLLKTATYEQYF
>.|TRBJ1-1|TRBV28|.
TGTGCCAGCAGTTTATGGACAGGCCCCGCTGAAGCTTTCTTT
CASSLWTGPAEAFF
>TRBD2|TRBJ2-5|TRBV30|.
TGTGCCTGGATTAAACCGCCGGGCGCCGGGAGGGAGACCCAGTACTTC
CAWIKPPGAGRETQYF
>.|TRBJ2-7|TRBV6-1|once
TGTGCCAGCAGTGGGACTGGCTACGAGCAGTACTTC
CASSGTGYEQYF
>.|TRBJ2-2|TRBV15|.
TGTGCCACCAGTTTGAGGGGGAGGAGTGCCGGGGAGCTGTTTTTT
CATSLRGRSAGELFF
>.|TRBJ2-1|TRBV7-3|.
TGTGCCAGCAGCTTTAGGTGGAGGAGCTCCTACAATGAGCAGTTCTTC
CASSFRWRSSYNEQFF
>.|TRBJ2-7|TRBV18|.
TGTGCCAGCTCACCACCCCTGAGGGGGAGCCCCTACGAGCAGTACTTC
CASSPPLRGSPYEQYF
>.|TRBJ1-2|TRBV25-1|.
TGTGCCAGCAGTGAGGAGCAGGGTTCGGGCTATGGCTACACCTTC
CASSEEQGSGYGYTF
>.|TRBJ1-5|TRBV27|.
TGTGCCAGCAGTCGAGGGGGTTCTGGCAATCAGCCCCAGCATTTT
CASSRGGSGNQPQHF
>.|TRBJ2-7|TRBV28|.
TGTGCCAGCAGTCTTCCCTCCGGGCATATCTACGAGCAGTACTTC
CASSLPSGHIYEQYF
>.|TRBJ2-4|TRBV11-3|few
TGTGCCAGCAGCAGTTGGGCGAACATTCAGTACTTC
CASSSWANIQYF
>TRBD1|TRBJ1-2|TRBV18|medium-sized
TGTGCCAGCTCACCCCAGGAGGACAGGGGTTCGGCGGGCTACACCTTC
CASSPQEDRGSAGYTF
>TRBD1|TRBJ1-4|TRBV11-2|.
TGTGCCAGCAACCGGGACAGGGCGAATGAAAAACTGTTTTTT
CASNRDRANEKLFF
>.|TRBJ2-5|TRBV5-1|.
TGCGCCAGCAGCTTGGGGGGCGTGGAGACCCAGTACTTC
CASSLGGVETQYF
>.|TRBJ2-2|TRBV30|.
TGTGCCTGGAGTAGGGGCATCGAAACCGGGGAGCTGTTTTTT
CAWSRGIETGELFF
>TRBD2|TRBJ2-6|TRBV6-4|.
TGTGCCAGCACCCCGACTAGCGGGACTGGGGCCAACGTCCTGACTTTC
CASTPTSGTGANVLTF
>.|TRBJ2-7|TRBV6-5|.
TGTGCCAGCAGTCCACAGGGATACGAGCAGTACTTC
CASSPQGYEQYF
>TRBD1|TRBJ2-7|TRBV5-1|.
TGCGCCAGCAGCCTAAACCGGGACAGAGGGTACGAGCAGTACTTC
CASSLNRDRGYEQYF
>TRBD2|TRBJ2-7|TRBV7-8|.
TGTGCCAGCAGCTTAGTTCGCGGACTAGCGGGAACCGAGCAGTACTTC
CASSLVRGLAGTEQYF
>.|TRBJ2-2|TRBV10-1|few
TGCGCCAGCAGGAGGACAGCCGACACCGGGGAGCTGTTTTTT
CASRRTADTGELFF
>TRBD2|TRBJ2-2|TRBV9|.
TGTGCCAGCAGCGTGCTAGCGGGAGTCACCGGGGAGCTGTTTTTT
CASSVLAGVTGELFF
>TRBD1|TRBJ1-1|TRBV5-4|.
TGTGCCAGCAGCGTATCAGGGGGGATAAACACTGAAGCTTTCTTT
CASSVSGGINTEAFF
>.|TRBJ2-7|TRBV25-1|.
TGTGCCAGCAGTGGACGCCACTACGAGCAGTACTTC
CASSGRHYEQYF
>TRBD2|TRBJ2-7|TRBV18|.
TGTGCCAGCTCCCGCCGACTAGCGGGAGTAGTCGAGCAGTACTTC
CASSRRLAGVVEQYF
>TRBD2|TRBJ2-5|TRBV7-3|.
TGTGCCAGCAGCCCGCAGACTAGCGGAGCTCCAGAGACCCAGTACTTC
CASSPQTSGAPETQYF
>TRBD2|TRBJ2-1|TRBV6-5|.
TGTGCCAGCAGTTATTCATCGACTAGCTATGAGCAGTTCTTC
CASSYSSTSYEQFF
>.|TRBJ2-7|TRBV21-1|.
TGTGCCAGCACCAAAGGGGGGTCAGGGACTTACGAGCAGTACTTC
CASTKGGSGTYEQYF
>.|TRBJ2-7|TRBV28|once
TGTGCCAGCAGCCAGGGAACACAGGGCTACGAGCAGTACTTC
CASSQGTQGYEQYF